A selection of T cell receptor beta chains follows, all from one sample in a study of liver allograft versus peripheral blood T cells. A single record per CDR3 protein comes from TCRdb applying MiXCR to the reads. The table lists some 14,000 distinct CDR3 sequences, about 20% of them singletons, with roughly 5.2% in the top ten. The source of these receptors is a human patient who had a liver transplant. Some T cells may arise from the graft donor. CDR3s include the opening cysteine and the closing phenylalanine or tryptophan. A D gene is named only where the DNA matches it firmly. The size of a clone is reported for some rows only, either as once, few or many, or as a class for expanded clones.

V	length	D	J	size	DNA	CDR3
TRBV18	12	NA	TRBJ1-1	NA	TGTGCCAGCTCACCGCGGGACACTGAAGCTTTCTTT	CASSPRDTEAFF
TRBV6-5	14	NA	TRBJ1-2	NA	TGTGCCAGCAGCGGACCGGGACGCATCTATGGCTACACCTTC	CASSGPGRIYGYTF
TRBV7-9	11	NA	TRBJ2-5	NA	TGTGCCAGCAGCTTAAAAGAGACCCAGTACTTC	CASSLKETQYF
TRBV5-6	14	NA	TRBJ2-7	NA	TGTGCCAGCAGCTTGGTAGCAGGGGCGGGGGAGCAGTACTTC	CASSLVAGAGEQYF
TRBV30	14	NA	TRBJ1-3	few	TGTGCCTGGAGTGTGACGTCCTCTGGAAACACCATATATTTT	CAWSVTSSGNTIYF
TRBV19	16	TRBD2	TRBJ2-5	NA	TGTGCCAGTAGCCTCACTAGCGGGAGCTACCAAGAGACCCAGTACTTC	CASSLTSGSYQETQYF
TRBV6-1	13	NA	TRBJ1-3	many	TGTGCCAGCAATGGCAGGGAGCAATACACCATATATTTT	CASNGREQYTIYF
TRBV7-5	17	NA	TRBJ2-2	NA	NA	CISVPAALTGNTGELFF
TRBV6-2/TRBV6-3	14	NA	TRBJ1-5	few	TGTGCCAGCAGTTACGGAGGAATTAATCAGCCCCAGCATTTT	CASSYGGINQPQHF
TRBV11-1	13	NA	TRBJ1-1	NA	TGTGCCAGCAGCTTAGCGCGGAACACTGAAGCTTTCTTT	CASSLARNTEAFF
TRBV7-2	15	NA	TRBJ1-1	few	TGTGCCAGCAGCCTAACCAGGGGCGAGGGGACTGAAGCTTTCTTT	CASSLTRGEGTEAFF
TRBV6-2/TRBV6-3	13	NA	TRBJ1-1	medium-sized	TGTGCCAGCAGTTACCGCGACGGCACTGAAGCTTTCTTT	CASSYRDGTEAFF
TRBV6-1	15	NA	TRBJ1-2	medium-sized	TGTGCCAGCAGTGAAGTCAGAAATTCAATCTATGGCTACACCTTC	CASSEVRNSIYGYTF
TRBV12-3/TRBV12-4	17	TRBD1	TRBJ1-4	NA	TGTGCCAGCAGTCCTAGTCCCGGACAGGGGAATTGGGAAAAACTGTTTTTT	CASSPSPGQGNWEKLFF
TRBV12-3/TRBV12-4	14	TRBD1	TRBJ1-1	NA	TGTGCCAGCAGGGGACAGACCTTGAACACTGAAGCTTTCTTT	CASRGQTLNTEAFF
TRBV6-6	14	NA	TRBJ1-4	many	TGTGCCAGCAGTTACGACTCAACTAATGAAAAACTGTTTTTT	CASSYDSTNEKLFF
TRBV7-2	16	NA	TRBJ2-2	many	TGTGCCAGCAGCTTATCTCCGGGTGCGAACACCGGGGAGCTGTTTTTT	CASSLSPGANTGELFF
TRBV29-1	14	NA	TRBJ1-1	medium-sized	TGCAGCGTTGAACACTCGCCCATGAACACTGAAGCTTTCTTT	CSVEHSPMNTEAFF
TRBV29-1	12	TRBD1	TRBJ2-3	medium-sized	TGCAGCGTATTCGGACAGGGAGATACGCAGTATTTT	CSVFGQGDTQYF
TRBV20-1	11	TRBD1	TRBJ1-1	few	TGCAGTGCTCTACAGGGGGCTTGGGCTTTCTTT	CSALQGAWAFF
TRBV12-3/TRBV12-4	15	NA	TRBJ1-1	NA	TGTGCCAGCAGGCTACGAGAGGGGTATGGGACTGAAGCTTTCTTT	CASRLREGYGTEAFF
TRBV6-2/TRBV6-3	13	NA	TRBJ1-1	NA	TGTGCCAGCAGCTTGACAGGGAACACTGAAGCTTTCTTT	CASSLTGNTEAFF
TRBV7-2	13	NA	TRBJ1-5	NA	TGTGCCAGCAGCTTACGATTTAATCAGCCCCAGCATTTT	CASSLRFNQPQHF
TRBV18	15	NA	TRBJ1-5	NA	TGTGCCAGCACACTAACCTCGGCAGAAGATCAGCCCCAGCATTTT	CASTLTSAEDQPQHF
TRBV19	14	TRBD1	TRBJ1-2	medium-sized	TGTGCCAGTAGTCCACGACAGGGGGCGAAAGGCTACACCTTC	CASSPRQGAKGYTF
TRBV6-5	15	TRBD1	TRBJ1-6	many	TGTGCCAGCAGTTACTCTGGGACAGGGGCTTCACCCCTCCACTTT	CASSYSGTGASPLHF
TRBV6-6	15	NA	TRBJ1-1	medium-sized	TGTGCCAGCAGTTACGGGGGTCCGGGCAACACTGAAGCTTTCTTT	CASSYGGPGNTEAFF
TRBV18	15	NA	TRBJ2-5	few	TGTGCCAGCTCACCATTCGAGGGCCCTGGCGAGACCCAGTACTTC	CASSPFEGPGETQYF
TRBV20-1	15	TRBD2	TRBJ2-1	NA	TGCAGTGCTTCGAGACTAGCGGGGGTTAACAATGAGCAGTTCTTC	CSASRLAGVNNEQFF
TRBV6-2/TRBV6-3	13	NA	TRBJ1-6	medium-sized	TGTGCCAGCACTCCTGACAGACCTTTACCCCTCCACTTT	CASTPDRPLPLHF
TRBV15	12	NA	TRBJ1-3	NA	TGTGCCACCAGCACCGTAGGAAACACCATATATTTT	CATSTVGNTIYF
TRBV6-6	12	TRBD1	TRBJ1-1	NA	TGTGCCACCCAGACAGGGCACACTGAAGCTTTCTTT	CATQTGHTEAFF
TRBV30	11	NA	TRBJ2-1	NA	TGTGCCTGGAGCGATCAAATAGAGCAGTTCTTC	CAWSDQIEQFF
TRBV6-1	17	NA	TRBJ2-7	NA	TGTGCGAGCGTGGGAGCAGGGGCCACACAGGGTCGGAACGAGCAGTACTTC	CASVGAGATQGRNEQYF
TRBV20-1	16	TRBD2	TRBJ2-7	NA	TGCAGTGCTAGAGATCGAGTTAGCGGGGGGGCGAGAGAGCAGTACTTC	CSARDRVSGGAREQYF
TRBV18	17	NA	TRBJ1-5	medium-sized	TGTGCCAGCTCACCGGACACCTTCACTGGAAGCAATCAGCCCCAGCATTTT	CASSPDTFTGSNQPQHF
TRBV6-6	13	TRBD1	TRBJ1-1	NA	TGTGCCAGCAGTTACAGGGGGCAGGATCCCGCTTTCTTT	CASSYRGQDPAFF
TRBV6-5	14	NA	TRBJ2-7	NA	TGTGCCAGCAGTTACTCGGGTAAGGGGAACGAGCAGTACTTC	CASSYSGKGNEQYF
TRBV6-6	16	NA	TRBJ1-4	medium-sized	TGTGCCAGTAGTCAACTTCCGACAGCAACTAATGAAAAACTGTTTTTT	CASSQLPTATNEKLFF
TRBV18	12	TRBD1	TRBJ1-1	medium-sized	TGTGCCAGCTCACCACAGGGACAGGGTGTTTTCTTT	CASSPQGQGVFF